The 9 T cell receptor beta chains below were found in one sample sequenced in a study of CD8 T cells in ankylosing spondylitis. TCRdb used MiXCR to reprocess the 5' RACE reads, holding one entry per CDR3 protein. The table includes 180,000 or so distinct CDR3 sequences, 9.5% to 13% detected once. Sequenced: blood, either unsorted or a sorted T cell fraction (not recorded which). These receptor sequences come from a male donor with ankylosing spondylitis or in good health (not recorded which).

This clonotype was seen many times. The chain employs TRBV28 and TRBJ1-1; no definite D call. From germline, CDR1 is MDHEN and CDR2 SYDVKM. This CDR3 comprises 14 residues. Trimming shortened V by 3 bases and J by 7 bases, and 15 bases separated the two germline ends. The CDR3, as DNA: TGTGCCAGCAGTTTCTCGGGCCCCATCTTTGAAGCTTTCTTT. Residues: CASSFSGPIFEAFF.

This sequence joins TRBV4-1 and TRBJ2-7; a possible D gene is TRBD1 (6 bases). The CDR3 is 14 residues long. Germline V lookup: CDR1 MGHRA, CDR2 YSYEKL. The ends were cut back, 0 bases at V and 3 bases at J, with 9 bases in the middle. The CDR3 spells CASSQDPDSYEQYF. The DNA for the CDR3 is TGCGCCAGCAGCCAAGACCCGGACAGCTACGAGCAGTACTTC.

This clonotype was picked up many times. The V call is TRBV5-1, the J call TRBJ2-1; D is possibly TRBD1 (5 bases). Trimming pared 0 bases from V and 4 bases from J, leaving 11 bases between. The germline CDR1 and CDR2 sequences are SGHRS and YFSETQ. The CDR3 loop spans 15 amino acids. This chain's CDR3 is CASSLVGAVYNEQFF. The CDR3 coding sequence is TGCGCCAGCAGCTTGGTAGGGGCGGTATACAATGAGCAGTTCTTC.

This clonotype was detected many times. V usage is TRBV12-3 or TRBV12-4 and J usage is TRBJ1-5; TRBD1 agrees at 11 bases. The CDR3 length is 16 residues. Losses at the gene ends were 6 bases for V and 3 bases for J; bases not matched to a gene: 7. The CDR3 here is CASSPGQGAPNQPQHF. CDR3 DNA: TGTGCCAGCAGCCCAGGACAGGGGGCCCCCAATCAGCCCCAGCATTTT.

This clonotype was seen ten or more times. J is TRBJ2-5 and V is TRBV9; 10 bases are a match to TRBD2. CDR3 length: 16 amino acids. The V and J ends lost 0 bases and 5 bases, in that order; junction bases with no gene match: 7. Per germline, CDR1 SGDLS and CDR2 YYNGEE. The CDR3: CASSVGGSGGPETQYF. CDR3 sequence (DNA): TGTGCCAGCAGCGTAGGGGGTAGCGGGGGGCCGGAGACCCAGTACTTC.

Ten or more counts support this clonotype. The V and J genes are TRBV25-1 and TRBJ2-5, with TRBD1 matching over 7 bases. The J segment lost 6 bases and the V segment lost 6 bases, leaving 10 bases of the junction unmatched. Germline values: CDR1 MGHDK, CDR2 SYGVNS. CDR3 length: 14 residues. This CDR3 reads CASREPGQTQTQYF. DNA of the CDR3: TGTGCCAGCAGAGAGCCGGGACAGACACAGACCCAGTACTTC. Variable domain in full (rest from reference TRBV25-1 and TRBJ2-5): EADIYQTPRYLVIGTGKKITLECSQTMGHDKMYWYQQDPGMELHLIHYSYGVNSTEKGDLSSESTVSRIRTEHFPLTLESARPSHTSQYLCASREPGQTQTQYFGPGTRLLVL.

This clonotype was seen just once. V is TRBV5-1 and J is TRBJ2-1; D call uncertain. The ends were cut back, 0 bases at V and 3 bases at J, with 4 bases in the middle. The CDR3 loop spans 13 amino acids. Germline V CDR1 and CDR2: SGHRS, YFSETQ. The CDR3 loop is CASSLVLYNEQFF. CDR3 in DNA: TGCGCCAGCAGCTTGGTGCTCTACAATGAGCAGTTCTTC.

The CDR3 DNA reads TGCGCCAGCAGCTTGGCCCAGGGAGAGCAGTACTTC. Its translation: CASSLAQGEQYF. The chain joins TRBV5-1 to TRBJ2-7; TRBD1 is a possible D gene (5 bases). CDR1 and CDR2 from the germline V gene are SGHRS and YFSETQ. Trimming removed 0 bases from V and 7 bases from J, with 8 bases in between. The CDR3 spans 12 residues.

This clonotype appeared many times. The rearrangement links TRBV12-3 or TRBV12-4 to TRBJ2-1; possibly TRBD2 for D (6 bases). V lost 2 bases to trimming and J lost 8 bases, with 22 bases between them. This CDR3 contains 17 residues. The CDR3 nucleotides read TGTGCCAGCAGTTTAAGAGCAGGCGAGGAGGGAAGGGATGAGCAGTTCTTC. Translating it yields CASSLRAGEEGRDEQFF.